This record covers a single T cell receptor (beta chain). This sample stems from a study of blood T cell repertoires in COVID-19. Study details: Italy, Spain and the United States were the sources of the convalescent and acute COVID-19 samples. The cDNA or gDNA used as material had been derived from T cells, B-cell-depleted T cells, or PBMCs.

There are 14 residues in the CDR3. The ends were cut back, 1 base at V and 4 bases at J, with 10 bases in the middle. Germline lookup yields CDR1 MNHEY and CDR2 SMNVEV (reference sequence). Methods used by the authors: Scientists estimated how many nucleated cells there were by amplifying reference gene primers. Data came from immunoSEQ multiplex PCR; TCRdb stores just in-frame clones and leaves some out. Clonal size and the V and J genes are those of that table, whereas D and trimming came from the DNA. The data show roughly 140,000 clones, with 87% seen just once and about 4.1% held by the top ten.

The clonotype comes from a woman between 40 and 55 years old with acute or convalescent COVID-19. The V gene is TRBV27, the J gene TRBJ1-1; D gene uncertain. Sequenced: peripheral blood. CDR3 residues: CASSLWEGVTEAFF. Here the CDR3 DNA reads TGTGCCAGCAGTTTATGGGAGGGAGTCACTGAAGCTTTCTTT.